The 5 T cell receptor beta chains given below trace back to one sample, sequenced in a study of quantifying T cell responses using KT2 cells. Overall study: Reverse transcription used primers in the TCR alpha and beta constant regions.

An oligo carrying a UMI was ligated to the cDNA 3' end. An equimolar mix of RC1.1 and RC1.2 primed the beta chain across TRBC1 and TRBC2. TCRdb reanalysed the UMI-ligation and nested PCR reads using MiXCR and keeps one entry per CDR3 protein. The sample yields tens of thousands of distinct CDR3 sequences, 9% to 15% seen once. The sequencing sample was made of PBMCs spiked with cells of the T cell clone KT2. The receptor set was obtained from a human donor.

This clonotype was observed a few times. The rearrangement joins TRBV7-9 to TRBJ1-4, with D uncertain. Deletions cut 5 bases from V and 4 bases from J, with 14 bases between. Germline assignment: CDR1 SEHNR and CDR2 FQNEAQ (reference sequence). This CDR3 has 15 residues. The CDR3 loop reads CASSPPSGDNEKLFF. For the CDR3, the DNA is TGTGCCAGCAGCCCTCCGAGTGGGGATAATGAAAAACTGTTTTTT.

The chain uses TRBV5-6 and TRBJ1-2; TRBD1 might be the D (6 bases). From germline, CDR1 is SGHDT and CDR2 YYEEEE. The CDR3 loop spans 11 amino acids. Trimming pared 4 bases from V and 9 bases from J, leaving 10 bases between. The CDR3 sequence: CASSTGYSYTF. In DNA, the CDR3 is TGTGCCAGCAGCACAGGGTACAGCTACACCTTC.

This chain uses TRBV7-2 with TRBJ1-3, with no clear D. Germline assignment: CDR1 SGHTA and CDR2 FQGNSA. V was shortened by 5 bases and J by 2 bases, with 10 bases between the two germline ends. The CDR3 covers 14 residues. CDR3 in DNA: TGTGCCAGCAGCCCAGAAGGCACTGGAAACACCATATATTTT. As protein: CASSPEGTGNTIYF.

This clonotype appeared many times. This chain links TRBV20-1 with TRBJ2-3, with D maybe TRBD2 (5 bases). Germline V gives CDR1 DFQATT, CDR2 SNEGSKA (reference sequence). CDR3 size: 14 residues. Trimming left V 5 bases short and J 1 base short, with 13 bases between. CDR3 sequence: CSASRASRTDTQYF. CDR3 coding DNA: TGCAGTGCTTCGAGGGCCTCCCGCACAGATACGCAGTATTTT.

This clonotype was detected many times. The chain carries TRBV27 and TRBJ1-5; TRBD1 agrees at 8 bases. The germline V gene has CDR1 MNHEY and CDR2 SMNVEV (reference sequence). The CDR3 sequence is 19 residues long. Unmatched junction bases numbered 15, after V lost 4 bases and J lost 1 base. In nucleotides, the CDR3 is TGTGCCAGCAGTTCGATTGCCGGGACAGGAAGATTCAGCAATCAGCCCCAGCATTTT. It translates to CASSSIAGTGRFSNQPQHF.